Each of the 14 T cell receptor beta chains below was sequenced from the same sample in a study of cytomegalovirus exposure and HLA in healthy donors. Profiled with immunoSEQ multiplex PCR; TCRdb holds only in-frame clones, not every one. The data contain fewer than 120,000 clones, approximately 89% of them seen just once; the ten biggest clones take up around 2%. Material: PBMCs. The receptors shown here come from a young woman in good health and CMV-seronegative.

This clone was counted once. The CDR3 sequence: CASSLRTSGYEQYF. CDR3 in DNA: TGTGCCAGCAGCTTAAGGACTAGCGGCTACGAGCAGTACTTC. V and J are TRBV11-1 and TRBJ2-7; 10 bases are a match to TRBD2. V shed 2 bases and J 3 bases; nucleotides not matched to a gene: 1. Germline V CDR1 and CDR2: SGHAT, FQDESV (reference sequence). The CDR3 has 14 amino acids.

The rearrangement joins TRBV10-3 to TRBJ1-5; 7 bases are a match to TRBD1. CDR3 length: 13 residues. The ends lost 4 bases at V and 5 bases at J; junction bases unmatched: 2. Germline CDR1 reads ENHRY; CDR2 reads SYGVKD. The CDR3 region has the DNA TGTGCCATCAGTGTTGGACAGGATCAGCCCCAGCATTTT. It translates to CAISVGQDQPQHF.

This clone was detected only once. Here the CDR3 DNA reads TGTGCCAGCAGCCGATCGGGAGGGCCGGGACTAACGGGCGAGCAGTACTTC. Translated, it gives CASSRSGGPGLTGEQYF. V is TRBV14 and J is TRBJ2-7, with TRBD2 matching over 8 bases. This CDR3 is 17 amino acids long. The V gene end was trimmed by 4 bases and the J gene end by 6 bases; junction bases not matched to a gene: 17. Germline assignment: CDR1 SGHDN and CDR2 FVKESK. Combining the CDR3 with reference TRBV14 and TRBJ2-7 gives the whole variable domain EAGVTQFPSHSVIEKGQTVTLRCDPISGHDNLYWYRRVMGKEIKFLLHFVKESKQDESGMPNNRFLAERTGGTYSTLKVQPAELEDSGVYFCASSRSGGPGLTGEQYFGPGTRLTVT.

This clone was observed a single time. The gene calls are TRBV6-4 and TRBJ1-2; TRBD1 agrees at 8 bases. With 6 bases clipped from V and 7 bases from J, the junction kept 13 bases outside the gene matches. The germline gives CDR1 MRHNA, CDR2 SNTAGT. CDR3 length equals 15 residues. The CDR3 sequence is CASSAWTGRAGGYTF. Here the CDR3 DNA reads TGTGCCAGCAGCGCCTGGACAGGGAGGGCAGGTGGCTACACCTTC.

As to this clone: The junction and the germline gene differ at one end; a read error may be behind it. The genes are TRBV4-1 and TRBJ2-1; D might be TRBD2 (5 bases). This CDR3 has 14 amino acids. CDR1 MGHRA and CDR2 YSYEKL come from the germline V gene. CDR3 loop: CASSQDQNGESKIF. In DNA form, the CDR3 reads TGCGCCAGCAGCCAAGATCAGAACGGGGAAAGTAAGATCTTC.

The V call is TRBV4-3, the J call TRBJ1-2; no firm D call. The CDR3 extends over 14 amino acids. The V end lost 4 bases, the J end lost 4 bases, and 13 bases lay between the germline ends. Germline lookup yields CDR1 LGHNA and CDR2 YSLEER. The CDR3 loop reads CASSPREDLYGYTF. For the CDR3, the DNA is TGCGCCAGCAGCCCGAGGGAAGATCTCTATGGCTACACCTTC.

The chain employs TRBV28 and TRBJ2-7, with 7 bases identical to TRBD1. This CDR3 has 15 amino acids. Trimming took 3 bases from V and 2 from J; bases not matched to a gene: 7. CDR1 MDHEN and CDR2 SYDVKM come from the germline V gene. CDR3 DNA sequence: TGTGCCAGCAGTTTCGACAGGGTCGGCCCCTACGAGCAGTACTTC. The encoded protein is CASSFDRVGPYEQYF.

The gene calls are TRBV6-5 and TRBJ2-5; D gene uncertain. The length of the CDR3 is 14 residues. Between the trimmed V and J ends, which lost 4 bases and 2 bases, there was a span of 11 bases. Germline loops: CDR1 MNHEY, CDR2 SVGAGI. As DNA, the CDR3 is TGTGCCAGCAGTTTAGTCCCCTGGCAAGAGACCCAGTACTTC. Protein: CASSLVPWQETQYF.

The chain uses TRBV11-2 and TRBJ2-1; 7 nucleotides match TRBD2. The ends lost 7 bases at V and 3 bases at J; junction bases unmatched: 9. Germline loops: CDR1 SGHAT, CDR2 FQNNGV. The CDR3 is 15 residues long. As DNA, the CDR3 is TGTGCCAGCATCCTTCAAGCGGGGAACTACAATGAGCAGTTCTTC. It is translated as CASILQAGNYNEQFF.

The chain employs TRBV7-2 and TRBJ2-3; 7 nucleotides agree with TRBD2. Germline assignment: CDR1 SGHTA and CDR2 FQGNSA. V was pared by 1 base and J by 1 base, with 8 bases of the junction left unmatched. This CDR3 is built from 17 residues. CDR3 bases: TGTGCCAGCAGCTTAGATTCACGGGGGGTGGGCACAGATACGCAGTATTTT. Its protein is CASSLDSRGVGTDTQYF.

The chain combines TRBV5-4 with TRBJ2-7, with D perhaps TRBD2 (6 bases). Trimming removed 3 bases at V and 5 bases at J, with 15 bases between. The CDR3 totals 14 residues. Per the germline V gene, CDR1 is SGHNT and CDR2 is YYREEE (reference sequence). The CDR3 DNA is TGTGCCAGCAGCTCGACTAGTTACAGCGACGAGCAGTACTTC. The encoded protein is CASSSTSYSDEQYF.

The rearrangement links TRBV2 to TRBJ1-5, with D possibly being TRBD1 (5 bases). Per germline, CDR1 SNHLY and CDR2 FYNNEI. V dropped 2 bases and J dropped 2 bases, with 13 bases sitting between them. This CDR3 has 16 amino acids. DNA for the CDR3: TGTGCCAGCAGTGAACTCGCGGGGCGAGGCAATCAGCCCCAGCATTTT. As protein: CASSELAGRGNQPQHF.

The rearrangement joins TRBV6-5 to TRBJ1-1; D uncertain. The CDR3 totals 14 residues. Looked up from germline, CDR1 is MNHEY and CDR2 is SVGAGI. Trimming shortened V by 1 base and J by 1 base, and 7 bases separated the two germline ends. The CDR3 DNA reads TGTGCCAGCAGTTACTTGTTCAGGAACACTGAAGCTTTCTTT. This codes for CASSYLFRNTEAFF.

The chain is built from TRBV4-3 and TRBJ1-1, with TRBD1 matching over 8 bases. The germline CDR1 and CDR2 sequences are LGHNA and YSLEER. This CDR3 region has 12 residues. V shed 5 bases, J shed 9 bases, and the junction held 5 bases outside the gene matches. The CDR3 sequence: CASSGTGGKAFF. The CDR3 DNA sequence: TGCGCCAGCAGCGGCACAGGGGGGAAAGCTTTCTTT.